The rows below give T cell receptor beta chains drawn from one sample of a study of T cell responses to AZD1222 COVID-19 vaccine. The method was immunoSEQ multiplex PCR; TCRdb's version includes in-frame clones alone and lacks a portion of them. In the table there are under 150,000 clones, roughly 91% of which are singletons. The source was peripheral blood, collected on day 0 of AZD1222 vaccination. Source of these receptors: an adult in good health. The CDR3 runs from the conserved cysteine through the conserved F or W. Fields, in order: CDR3 protein, CDR3 DNA, V gene, J gene, D gene, clone size. D genes are given only for firm matches. The listing skips clone size in some rows; elsewhere it reads once, few, many or a size class.

CDR3 protein: CAIRGAGLSGELFF
CDR3 DNA: TGTGCCATCAGGGGAGCGGGACTCTCCGGGGAGCTGTTTTTT
V gene: TRBV10-3
J gene: TRBJ2-2
D gene: TRBD2
clone size: .

CDR3 protein: CASSPQGARDQPQHF
CDR3 DNA: TGTGCCAGCTCCCCGCAGGGGGCAAGGGATCAGCCCCAGCATTTT
V gene: TRBV18
J gene: TRBJ1-5
D gene: TRBD1
clone size: .

CDR3 protein: CASSIDISYEQYF
CDR3 DNA: TGTGCCAGTAGTATAGACATTTCCTACGAGCAGTACTTC
V gene: TRBV19
J gene: TRBJ2-7
D gene: .
clone size: .

CDR3 protein: CASSVADGSYEQYF
CDR3 DNA: TGTGCCAGCAGCGTAGCGGACGGGAGCTACGAGCAGTACTTC
V gene: TRBV9
J gene: TRBJ2-7
D gene: .
clone size: .

CDR3 protein: CASSVGGQFETQYF
CDR3 DNA: TGTGCCAGCAGCGTAGGGGGACAATTCGAGACGCAGTATTTT
V gene: TRBV9
J gene: TRBJ2-3
D gene: .
clone size: .

CDR3 protein: CASSIRQLASYYGYTF
CDR3 DNA: TGTGCCAGTAGTATCCGGCAGTTGGCAAGTTACTATGGCTACACCTTC
V gene: TRBV19
J gene: TRBJ1-2
D gene: .
clone size: .

CDR3 protein: CASILGGGSYEQYF
CDR3 DNA: TGTGCCAGCATTCTAGGGGGGGGCTCCTACGAGCAGTACTTC
V gene: TRBV6-5
J gene: TRBJ2-7
D gene: .
clone size: .

CDR3 protein: CASSQPGQNQPQHF
CDR3 DNA: TGCGCCAGCAGCCAACCGGGACAGAATCAGCCCCAGCATTTT
V gene: TRBV4-1
J gene: TRBJ1-5
D gene: TRBD1
clone size: .

CDR3 protein: CASRDWMGSYEQYF
CDR3 DNA: TGTGCCAGCAGGGACTGGATGGGCTCCTACGAGCAGTACTTC
V gene: TRBV3-1/TRBV3-2
J gene: TRBJ2-7
D gene: .
clone size: .

CDR3 protein: CASSPPTRTYEQYF
CDR3 DNA: TGTGCCAGCTCACCACCGACTAGAACCTACGAGCAGTACTTC
V gene: TRBV18
J gene: TRBJ2-7
D gene: .
clone size: .

CDR3 protein: CSVGNAAGVHYGYTF
CDR3 DNA: TGCAGCGTGGGGAACGCGGCAGGGGTCCACTATGGCTACACCTTC
V gene: TRBV29-1
J gene: TRBJ1-2
D gene: .
clone size: .

CDR3 protein: CASSLRGAGDIQYF
CDR3 DNA: TGTGCCAGCAGCTTGAGAGGGGCGGGGGACATTCAGTACTTC
V gene: TRBV5-5
J gene: TRBJ2-4
D gene: TRBD2
clone size: .

CDR3 protein: CASKGRGYEQYF
CDR3 DNA: TGTGCCAGCAAAGGGAGGGGCTACGAGCAGTACTTC
V gene: TRBV6-5
J gene: TRBJ2-7
D gene: TRBD2
clone size: once

CDR3 protein: CASSRAGKEDGYTF
CDR3 DNA: TGTGCCAGCAGTAGGGCAGGGAAAGAGGATGGCTACACCTTC
V gene: TRBV6-5
J gene: TRBJ1-2
D gene: .
clone size: few

CDR3 protein: CASSLWIQGGKMTGELFF
CDR3 DNA: TGTGCCAGCAGCTTATGGATCCAGGGGGGCAAAATGACCGGGGAGCTGTTTTTT
V gene: TRBV7-2
J gene: TRBJ2-2
D gene: .
clone size: .

CDR3 protein: CASSAGHITDTQYF
CDR3 DNA: TGCGCCAGCAGCGCGGGACACATCACAGATACGCAGTATTTT
V gene: TRBV5-1
J gene: TRBJ2-3
D gene: .
clone size: .

CDR3 protein: CASSQEGMDSNQPQHF
CDR3 DNA: TGCGCCAGCAGCCAAGAAGGGATGGATAGCAATCAGCCCCAGCATTTT
V gene: TRBV4-3
J gene: TRBJ1-5
D gene: .
clone size: once

CDR3 protein: CASSEANFIVAKNIQYF
CDR3 DNA: TGTGCCAGCAGTGAAGCTAACTTTATTGTAGCCAAAAACATTCAGTACTTC
V gene: TRBV6-1
J gene: TRBJ2-4
D gene: .
clone size: few

CDR3 protein: CASSLPPTESSYEQYF
CDR3 DNA: TGTGCCAGCAGCCTCCCCCCGACAGAGAGCTCCTACGAGCAGTACTTC
V gene: TRBV16
J gene: TRBJ2-7
D gene: .
clone size: .

CDR3 protein: CASSIIRGRGPDTQYF
CDR3 DNA: TGTGCCAGTAGTATCATCCGGGGCAGGGGGCCAGATACGCAGTATTTT
V gene: TRBV19
J gene: TRBJ2-3
D gene: TRBD1
clone size: .

CDR3 protein: CASSPLGLAGAGQETQYF
CDR3 DNA: TGTGCCAGCAGTCCCCTCGGACTAGCGGGGGCCGGCCAAGAGACCCAGTACTTC
V gene: TRBV27
J gene: TRBJ2-5
D gene: TRBD2
clone size: .

CDR3 protein: CASSLEGTDTQYF
CDR3 DNA: TGTGCCAGCAGTTTAGAGGGCACAGATACGCAGTATTTT
V gene: TRBV27
J gene: TRBJ2-3
D gene: .
clone size: .

CDR3 protein: CASSPNPSTDTQYF
CDR3 DNA: TGTGCCAGCTCACCTAATCCTAGCACAGATACGCAGTATTTT
V gene: TRBV18
J gene: TRBJ2-3
D gene: .
clone size: once

CDR3 protein: CASSRLDSGNTIYF
CDR3 DNA: TGTGCCAGCTCACGGCTGGACTCTGGAAACACCATATATTTT
V gene: TRBV18
J gene: TRBJ1-3
D gene: .
clone size: .

CDR3 protein: CASSSTQGAVNSPLHF
CDR3 DNA: TGTGCCAGCAGTTCGACGCAGGGGGCAGTTAATTCACCCCTCCACTTT
V gene: TRBV28
J gene: TRBJ1-6
D gene: TRBD1
clone size: .

CDR3 protein: CASSVQRFSKFSNEQFF
CDR3 DNA: TGTGCCAGCAGCGTACAGCGATTCTCTAAGTTCTCCAATGAGCAGTTCTTC
V gene: TRBV7-8
J gene: TRBJ2-1
D gene: .
clone size: .

CDR3 protein: CASPSLDRNTEAFF
CDR3 DNA: TGTGCCAGCCCGTCTCTCGACAGAAACACTGAAGCTTTCTTT
V gene: TRBV2
J gene: TRBJ1-1
D gene: .
clone size: .

CDR3 protein: CASNVGAGAFF
CDR3 DNA: TGTGCCAGCAACGTGGGGGCAGGGGCTTTCTTT
V gene: TRBV5-5
J gene: TRBJ1-1
D gene: .
clone size: .

CDR3 protein: CASSSSGRKYNEQFF
CDR3 DNA: TGTGCCAGCAGCTCAAGCGGGAGAAAGTACAATGAGCAGTTCTTC
V gene: TRBV7-8
J gene: TRBJ2-1
D gene: TRBD2
clone size: .

CDR3 protein: CASSAWGAGTGELFF
CDR3 DNA: TGTGCCAGCAGTGCTTGGGGGGCTGGCACCGGGGAGCTGTTTTTT
V gene: TRBV2
J gene: TRBJ2-2
D gene: .
clone size: .

CDR3 protein: CASRATGDQPQHF
CDR3 DNA: TGTGCCAGCAGAGCTACAGGTGATCAGCCCCAGCATTTT
V gene: TRBV2
J gene: TRBJ1-5
D gene: .
clone size: .

CDR3 protein: CAISAGTGGETQYF
CDR3 DNA: TGTGCCATCAGCGCCGGGACAGGGGGGGAGACCCAGTACTTC
V gene: TRBV10-3
J gene: TRBJ2-5
D gene: TRBD1
clone size: .

CDR3 protein: CASSPGLAQYEQYF
CDR3 DNA: TGTGCCAGCTCACCAGGACTAGCGCAGTACGAGCAGTACTTC
V gene: TRBV18
J gene: TRBJ2-7
D gene: TRBD2
clone size: once

CDR3 protein: CASSPPGANVLTF
CDR3 DNA: TGTGCCAGCAGTCCCCCTGGGGCCAACGTCCTGACTTTC
V gene: TRBV5-4
J gene: TRBJ2-6
D gene: .
clone size: .

CDR3 protein: CASSLYRGSSYEQYF
CDR3 DNA: TGTGCCAGCAGTTTATATCGGGGTAGCTCCTACGAGCAGTACTTC
V gene: TRBV27
J gene: TRBJ2-7
D gene: .
clone size: .

CDR3 protein: CAWSLRTGLGGELFF
CDR3 DNA: TGTGCCTGGAGTCTGAGGACAGGCTTGGGCGGGGAGCTGTTTTTT
V gene: TRBV30
J gene: TRBJ2-2
D gene: TRBD1
clone size: .

CDR3 protein: CAISVGASYNEQFF
CDR3 DNA: TGTGCCATCAGTGTCGGAGCGTCCTACAATGAGCAGTTCTTC
V gene: TRBV10-3
J gene: TRBJ2-1
D gene: .
clone size: .

CDR3 protein: CAIKEGGNSGELFF
CDR3 DNA: TGTGCCATAAAGGAGGGAGGGAACTCCGGGGAGCTGTTTTTT
V gene: TRBV10-3
J gene: TRBJ2-2
D gene: TRBD2
clone size: .

CDR3 protein: CASSIGLAGGFDTQYF
CDR3 DNA: TGTGCCAGTAGTATCGGACTAGCGGGGGGCTTTGATACGCAGTATTTT
V gene: TRBV19
J gene: TRBJ2-3
D gene: TRBD2
clone size: .

CDR3 protein: CASSPRANEKLFF
CDR3 DNA: TGTGCCAGTTCCCCGAGGGCGAATGAAAAACTGTTTTTT
V gene: TRBV6-4
J gene: TRBJ1-4
D gene: .
clone size: .

CDR3 protein: CASSLGSDTEAFF
CDR3 DNA: TGCGCCAGCAGCTTGGGGTCGGACACTGAAGCTTTCTTT
V gene: TRBV5-1
J gene: TRBJ1-1
D gene: .
clone size: .

CDR3 protein: CASSLGTEIYGYTF
CDR3 DNA: TGTGCCAGCAGCTTGGGGACGGAAATTTATGGCTACACCTTC
V gene: TRBV5-5
J gene: TRBJ1-2
D gene: .
clone size: .

CDR3 protein: CASSYSGRLISGNTIYF
CDR3 DNA: TGTGCCAGCAGTTACTCAGGAAGGCTGATCTCTGGAAACACCATATATTTT
V gene: TRBV6-2/TRBV6-3
J gene: TRBJ1-3
D gene: .
clone size: .

CDR3 protein: CASSVGPTGELFF
CDR3 DNA: TGTGCCAGCAGCGTCGGACCCACCGGGGAGCTGTTTTTT
V gene: TRBV14
J gene: TRBJ2-2
D gene: .
clone size: .